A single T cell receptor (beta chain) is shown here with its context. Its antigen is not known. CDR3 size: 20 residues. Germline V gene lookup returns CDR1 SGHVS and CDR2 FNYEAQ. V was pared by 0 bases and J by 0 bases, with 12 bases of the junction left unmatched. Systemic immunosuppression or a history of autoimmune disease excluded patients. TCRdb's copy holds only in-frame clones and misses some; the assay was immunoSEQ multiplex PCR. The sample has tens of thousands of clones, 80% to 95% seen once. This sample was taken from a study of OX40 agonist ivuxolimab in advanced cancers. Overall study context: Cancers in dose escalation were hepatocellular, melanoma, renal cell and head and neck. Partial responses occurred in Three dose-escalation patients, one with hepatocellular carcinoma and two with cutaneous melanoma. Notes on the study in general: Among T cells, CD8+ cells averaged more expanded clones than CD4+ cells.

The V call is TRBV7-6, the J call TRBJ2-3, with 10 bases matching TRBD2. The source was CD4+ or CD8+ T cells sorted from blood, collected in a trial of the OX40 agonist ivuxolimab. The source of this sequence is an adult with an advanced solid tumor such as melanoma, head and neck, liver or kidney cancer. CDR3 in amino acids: CASSLAPGTSDESSTDTQYF. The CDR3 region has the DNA TGTGCCAGCAGCTTAGCCCCCGGGACTAGCGACGAGTCTAGCACAGATACGCAGTATTTT. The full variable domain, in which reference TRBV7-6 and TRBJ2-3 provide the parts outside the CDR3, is GAGVSQSPRYKVTKRGQDVALRCDPISGHVSLYWYRQALGQGPEFLTYFNYEAQQDKSGLPNDRFSAERPEGSISTLTIQRTEQRDSAMYRCASSLAPGTSDESSTDTQYFGPGTRLTVL.